The entry that follows covers one T cell receptor (beta chain) sequence. Its target is unknown. Documented time point: blood 4 weeks post-SBRT, at nephrectomy. Treatment denoted: 15 Gy SBRT to primary tumor, nephrectomy 4 weeks later. Nephrectomy followed 15 Gy stereotactic body radiation by 4 weeks. The source of the sample is a study of radiation and T cells in renal cell carcinoma. The study's findings and limits: From baseline, blood top tumor clonotypes peaked at 2 weeks post-radiation.

Sequencing used immunoSEQ multiplex PCR; TCRdb keeps in-frame clones, though not all of them. Of over 60,000 clones in the sample, around 78% were seen once. From germline, CDR1 is SGHVS and CDR2 FNYEAQ. Losses at the gene ends were 3 bases for V and 6 bases for J; bases not matched to a gene: 5. CDR3 size: 13 residues. The V gene is TRBV7-6, the J gene TRBJ2-7, with 7 positions matching TRBD1. The sequence was obtained from a woman in her fifties or sixties with renal cell carcinoma. The sample consisted of blood, taken from a patient whose treatment included radiotherapy and nephrectomy. The CDR3 spells CASSLTGLGEQYF. The CDR3 DNA reads as TGTGCCAGCAGCTTGACAGGGTTAGGCGAGCAGTACTTC.